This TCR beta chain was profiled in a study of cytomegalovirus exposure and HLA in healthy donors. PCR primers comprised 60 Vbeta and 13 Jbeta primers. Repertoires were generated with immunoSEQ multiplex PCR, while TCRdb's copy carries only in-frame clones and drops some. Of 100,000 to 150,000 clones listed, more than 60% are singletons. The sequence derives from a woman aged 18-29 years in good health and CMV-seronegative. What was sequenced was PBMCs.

CDR3 bases: TGTGCCAGCAGTTACCGGAATAGCGGGAGTTTGGGCGAGCAGTACTTC. Translation gives CASSYRNSGSLGEQYF. The chain employs TRBV6-5 and TRBJ2-7; 9 bases are shared with TRBD2. This CDR3 has 16 amino acids. CDR1 is MNHEY, CDR2 SVGAGI, per germline. With 2 bases clipped from V and 6 bases from J, the junction kept 11 bases outside the gene matches.